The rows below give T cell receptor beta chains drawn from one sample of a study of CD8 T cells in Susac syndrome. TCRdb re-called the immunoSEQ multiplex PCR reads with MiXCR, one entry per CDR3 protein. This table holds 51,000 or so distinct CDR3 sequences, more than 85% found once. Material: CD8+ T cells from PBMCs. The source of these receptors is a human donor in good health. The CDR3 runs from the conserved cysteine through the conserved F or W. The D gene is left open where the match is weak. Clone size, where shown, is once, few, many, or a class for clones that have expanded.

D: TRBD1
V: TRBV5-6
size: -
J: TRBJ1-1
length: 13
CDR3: CASSLVGGNEAFF
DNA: TGTGCCAGCAGCTTGGTAGGGGGCAATGAAGCTTTCTTT

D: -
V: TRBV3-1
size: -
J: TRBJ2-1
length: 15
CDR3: CASSQGSASYNEQFF
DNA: TGTGCCAGCAGCCAGGGGAGCGCCTCCTACAATGAGCAGTTCTTC

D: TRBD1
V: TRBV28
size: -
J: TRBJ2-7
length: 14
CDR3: CASRDRGSSYEQYF
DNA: TGTGCCAGCAGGGACAGGGGAAGCTCCTACGAGCAGTACTTC

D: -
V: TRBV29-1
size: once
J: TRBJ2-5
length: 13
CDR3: CSVPGQSQETQYF
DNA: TGCAGCGTTCCTGGACAGTCGCAAGAGACCCAGTACTTC

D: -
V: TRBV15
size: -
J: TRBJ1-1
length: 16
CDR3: CATSRDITGGSTEAFF
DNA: TGTGCCACCAGCAGAGATATTACGGGGGGGAGCACTGAAGCTTTCTTT

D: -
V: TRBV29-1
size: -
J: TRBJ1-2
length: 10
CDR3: CSVRDHGYTF
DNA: TGCAGCGTTAGGGACCATGGCTACACCTTC

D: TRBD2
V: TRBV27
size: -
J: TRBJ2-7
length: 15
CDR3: CASSLSTSGAYEQYF
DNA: TGTGCCAGCAGTTTATCGACTAGCGGGGCCTACGAGCAGTACTTC

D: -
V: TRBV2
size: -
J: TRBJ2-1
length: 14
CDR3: CASKPADSYNEQFF
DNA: TGTGCCAGCAAACCAGCTGACTCCTACAATGAGCAGTTCTTC

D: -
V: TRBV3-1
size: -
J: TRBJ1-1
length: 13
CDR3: CASSQVANTEAFF
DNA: TGTGCCAGCAGCCAAGTGGCTAACACTGAAGCTTTCTTT

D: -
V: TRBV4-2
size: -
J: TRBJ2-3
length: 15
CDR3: CASSQSQGLADTQYF
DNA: TGTGCCAGCAGCCAATCACAGGGCCTTGCAGATACGCAGTATTTT

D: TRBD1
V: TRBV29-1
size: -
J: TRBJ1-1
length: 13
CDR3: CSVEGQGWTEAFF
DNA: TGCAGCGTTGAGGGACAGGGTTGGACTGAAGCTTTCTTT

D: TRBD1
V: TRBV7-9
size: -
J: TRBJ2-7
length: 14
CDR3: CASSSNDRGYEQYF
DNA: TGTGCCAGCAGCTCTAACGACAGGGGCTACGAGCAGTACTTC

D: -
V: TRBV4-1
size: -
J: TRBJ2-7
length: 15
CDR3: CASSQATGLYYEQYF
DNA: TGCGCCAGCAGCCAAGCGACAGGCCTTTACTACGAGCAGTACTTC

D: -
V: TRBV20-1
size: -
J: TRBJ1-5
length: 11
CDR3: CSASGDQPQHF
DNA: TGCAGTGCTAGTGGGGATCAGCCCCAGCATTTT

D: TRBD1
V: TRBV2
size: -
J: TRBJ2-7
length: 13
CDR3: CASLRGQEDEQYF
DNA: TGTGCCAGTCTCAGGGGGCAGGAGGACGAGCAGTACTTC

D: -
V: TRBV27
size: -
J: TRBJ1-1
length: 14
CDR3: CASSLRGTDTEAFF
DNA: TGTGCCAGCAGTTTACGGGGTACGGACACTGAAGCTTTCTTT

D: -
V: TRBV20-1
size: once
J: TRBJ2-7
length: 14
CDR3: CSARDLAGTWQQYF
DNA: TGCAGTGCTAGAGATCTGGCAGGGACTTGGCAGCAGTACTTC

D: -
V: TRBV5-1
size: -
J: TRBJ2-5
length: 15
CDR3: CASSLALGRRETQYF
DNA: TGCGCCAGCAGCTTGGCCTTGGGGCGGCGAGAGACCCAGTACTTC

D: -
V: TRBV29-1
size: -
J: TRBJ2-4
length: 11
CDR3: CSEKGGNIQYF
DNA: TGCAGCGAAAAGGGGGGAAACATTCAGTACTTC

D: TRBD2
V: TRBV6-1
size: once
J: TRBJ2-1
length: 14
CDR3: CASSASGYYNEQFF
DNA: TGTGCCAGCAGTGCTAGCGGGTATTACAATGAGCAGTTCTTC

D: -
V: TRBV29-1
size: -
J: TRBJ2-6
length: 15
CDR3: CSVEEGSSGANVLTF
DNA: TGCAGCGTTGAGGAGGGAAGCTCTGGGGCCAACGTCCTGACTTTC

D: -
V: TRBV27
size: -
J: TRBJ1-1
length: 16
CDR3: CASSLYMTGSNTEAFF
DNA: TGTGCCAGCAGTTTATACATGACGGGATCGAACACTGAAGCTTTCTTT

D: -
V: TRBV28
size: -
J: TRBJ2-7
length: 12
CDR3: CASSFSTYEQYF
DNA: TGTGCCAGCAGTTTTTCTACCTACGAGCAGTACTTC

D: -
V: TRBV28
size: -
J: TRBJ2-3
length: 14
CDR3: CASSPRRSTDTQYF
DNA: TGTGCCAGCAGCCCTCGACGAAGCACAGATACGCAGTATTTT

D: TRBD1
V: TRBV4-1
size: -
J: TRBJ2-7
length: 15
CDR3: CASSQLTGDGDEQYF
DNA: TGCGCCAGCAGCCAATTGACAGGGGACGGGGACGAGCAGTACTTC

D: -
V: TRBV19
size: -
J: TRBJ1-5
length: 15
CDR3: CASNWDILSNQPQHF
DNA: TGTGCCAGTAACTGGGACATCCTTAGCAATCAGCCCCAGCATTTT

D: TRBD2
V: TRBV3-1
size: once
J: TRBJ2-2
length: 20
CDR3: CASSQDGTSGPATNTGELFF
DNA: TGTGCCAGCAGCCAAGATGGGACTAGCGGGCCTGCCACGAACACCGGGGAGCTGTTTTTT

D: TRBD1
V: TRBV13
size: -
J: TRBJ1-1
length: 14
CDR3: CASSYGTEGAEAFF
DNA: TGTGCCAGCAGCTACGGGACAGAGGGGGCTGAAGCTTTCTTT

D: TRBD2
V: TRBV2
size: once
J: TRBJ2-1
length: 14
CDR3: CASLTSGPAYEQFF
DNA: TGTGCCAGCCTTACTAGCGGACCCGCGTATGAGCAGTTCTTC

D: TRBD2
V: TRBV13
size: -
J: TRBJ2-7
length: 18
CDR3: CASSPGLAGGPSSYEQYF
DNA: TGTGCCAGCAGCCCAGGACTAGCGGGAGGGCCGAGCTCCTACGAGCAGTACTTC

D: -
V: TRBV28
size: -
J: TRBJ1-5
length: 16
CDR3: CASSFRQAISNQPQHF
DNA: TGTGCCAGCAGTTTCCGGCAGGCGATTAGCAATCAGCCCCAGCATTTT

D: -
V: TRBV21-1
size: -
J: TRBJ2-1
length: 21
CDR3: CASSSTSTGRMTSGGDNEQFF
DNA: TGTGCCAGCAGTAGCACGTCCACGGGACGGATGACTAGCGGGGGAGACAATGAGCAGTTCTTC

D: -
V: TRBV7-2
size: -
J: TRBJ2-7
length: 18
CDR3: CASSLALGGQGFSYEQYF
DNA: TGTGCCAGCAGCTTAGCCTTGGGGGGCCAGGGCTTCTCCTACGAGCAGTACTTC

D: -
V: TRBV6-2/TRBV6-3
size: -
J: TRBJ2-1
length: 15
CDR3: CASSYAGQGWTEQFF
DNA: TGTGCCAGCAGTTACGCTGGGCAGGGGTGGACTGAGCAGTTCTTC

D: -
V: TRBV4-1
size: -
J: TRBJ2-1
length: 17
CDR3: CASSQDERETPYNEQFF
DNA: TGCGCCAGCAGCCAAGATGAACGGGAGACCCCCTACAATGAGCAGTTCTTC

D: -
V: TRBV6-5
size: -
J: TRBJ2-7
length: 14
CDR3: CASSRDLGSYEQYF
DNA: TGTGCCAGCAGCCGGGACCTGGGCTCCTACGAGCAGTACTTC

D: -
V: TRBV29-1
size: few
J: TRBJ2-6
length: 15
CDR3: CSTTGAGVGANVLTF
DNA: TGCAGCACCACGGGGGCAGGGGTTGGGGCCAACGTCCTGACTTTC

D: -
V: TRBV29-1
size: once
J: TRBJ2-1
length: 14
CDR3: CSVGRGSQYNEQFF
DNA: TGCAGCGTTGGCCGGGGGTCGCAGTACAATGAGCAGTTCTTC

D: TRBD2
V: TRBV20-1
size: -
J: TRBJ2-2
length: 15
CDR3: CSARDLTSGSGELFF
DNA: TGCAGTGCTAGAGATCTAACTAGCGGGTCCGGGGAGCTGTTTTTT

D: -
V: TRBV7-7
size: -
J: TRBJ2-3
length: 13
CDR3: CASSPRGADTQYF
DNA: TGTGCTAGCAGCCCCAGGGGGGCAGATACGCAGTATTTT

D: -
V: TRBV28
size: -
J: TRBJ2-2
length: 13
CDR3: CAIAAERTGELFF
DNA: TGTGCCATCGCCGCGGAGAGAACCGGGGAGCTGTTTTTT

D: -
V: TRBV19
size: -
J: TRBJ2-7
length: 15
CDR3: CATGGPQGSGYEQYF
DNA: TGTGCCACCGGGGGCCCGCAGGGGTCAGGTTACGAGCAGTACTTC

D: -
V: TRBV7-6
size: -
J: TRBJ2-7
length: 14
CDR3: CASSLSNSGNEQYF
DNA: TGTGCCAGCAGCTTATCGAATTCAGGGAACGAGCAGTACTTC

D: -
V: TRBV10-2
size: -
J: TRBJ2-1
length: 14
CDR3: CASSPGVLYNEQFF
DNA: TGCGCCAGCAGTCCGGGAGTTCTCTACAATGAGCAGTTCTTC

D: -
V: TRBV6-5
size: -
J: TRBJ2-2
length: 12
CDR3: CASGAGTGELFF
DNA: TGTGCCAGCGGGGCGGGAACCGGGGAGCTGTTTTTT

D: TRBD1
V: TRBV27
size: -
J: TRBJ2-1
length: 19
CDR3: CASSLGTIPTGGPYNEQFF
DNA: TGTGCCAGCAGTTTAGGCACCATACCCACAGGGGGACCCTACAATGAGCAGTTCTTC

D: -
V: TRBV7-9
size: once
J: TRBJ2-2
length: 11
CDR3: CGVGTTGELFF
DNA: TGTGGCGTGGGGACCACCGGGGAGCTGTTTTTT

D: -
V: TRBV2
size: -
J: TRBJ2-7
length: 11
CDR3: CASSGGTPQNF
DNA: TGTGCCAGCAGTGGAGGGACTCCGCAAAACTTC

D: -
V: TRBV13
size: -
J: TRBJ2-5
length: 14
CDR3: CASSLGRAGETQYF
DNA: TGTGCCAGCAGCTTAGGCCGGGCAGGAGAGACCCAGTACTTC

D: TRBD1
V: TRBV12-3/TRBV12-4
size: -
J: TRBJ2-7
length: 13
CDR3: CASTGTGPYEQYF
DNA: TGTGCCAGCACTGGGACAGGGCCCTACGAGCAGTACTTC

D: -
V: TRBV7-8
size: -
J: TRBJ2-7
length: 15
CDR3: CASAPWITGENEQYF
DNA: TGTGCCAGCGCCCCCTGGATAACGGGGGAGAACGAGCAGTACTTC

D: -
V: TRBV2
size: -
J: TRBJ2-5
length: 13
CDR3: CASSDIFGETQYF
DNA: TGTGCCAGCAGTGACATCTTTGGGGAGACCCAGTACTTC

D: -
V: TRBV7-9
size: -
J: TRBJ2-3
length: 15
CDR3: CASSLYNKGVDTQYF
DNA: TGTGCCAGCAGCTTATATAACAAGGGGGTGGATACGCAGTATTTT

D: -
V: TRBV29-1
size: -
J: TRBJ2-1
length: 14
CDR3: CSVEDPSGYNEQFF
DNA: TGCAGCGTTGAAGATCCCTCGGGATACAATGAGCAGTTCTTC

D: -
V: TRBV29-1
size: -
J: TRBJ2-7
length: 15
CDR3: CSVGGVAESSYEQYF
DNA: TGCAGCGTGGGCGGGGTAGCGGAGAGCTCCTACGAGCAGTACTTC

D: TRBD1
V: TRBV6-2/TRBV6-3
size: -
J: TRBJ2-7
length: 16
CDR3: CASSRTGAGASYEQYF
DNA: TGTGCCAGCAGCAGGACAGGGGCCGGGGCCTCCTACGAGCAGTACTTC

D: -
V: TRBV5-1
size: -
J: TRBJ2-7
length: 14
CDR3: CASSLQDNPYEQYF
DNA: TGCGCCAGCAGCTTGCAGGACAACCCCTACGAGCAGTACTTC